This T cell receptor beta chain appears in the sequencing data of a study of hypomethylating agent response in myelodysplastic syndrome. Assay: immunoSEQ multiplex PCR; the TCRdb copy retains only in-frame clones and omits some. The sample shows 2,500 to 3,000 clones, around 82% of them seen only once. The germline V gene encodes CDR1 SGHVS and CDR2 FNYEAQ. V was cut by 2 bases and J by 3 bases, with 13 bases left in between. The CDR3 covers 15 residues. This TCR derives from a human donor with myelodysplastic syndrome. The chain has TRBV7-6 and TRBJ1-1; D is perhaps TRBD1 (5 bases). This specimen was bone marrow, taken before or after starting hypomethylating agent treatment for myelodysplastic syndrome (not recorded which). Here the CDR3 DNA reads TGTGCCAGCAGCTTAACGCTGGGGCAGGACACTGAAGCTTTCTTT. Translated, it gives CASSLTLGQDTEAFF.